A single T cell receptor beta chain is shown here with its context. These data originate in a study of shared clonotypes between healthy human individuals. CDR3 length: 16 residues. V gave up 4 bases and J gave up 9 bases; unmatched junction bases: 17. Profiled with immunoSEQ multiplex PCR; TCRdb holds only in-frame clones, not every one. The sample lists under 2.5 million clones; around 90% were seen once. This TCR was sampled from a man between 18 and 35 years old in good health. Some clones in this sample may be carry-over from other donors' samples. The chain employs TRBV23-1 and TRBJ1-2; 7 bases align to TRBD1. TRBV23-1 is recorded as an ORF, its role being uncertain. The sample was naive CD4+ T cells from PBMCs. Indicated subset: CD45RA+ positively selected. The chain's CDR3 is CASSRQGGGPMFRYTF. The CDR3 DNA reads as TGCGCCAGCAGTCGACAGGGCGGTGGCCCCATGTTCCGCTACACCTTC.